This is a list of T cell receptor beta chains from one sample in a study of regulatory T cells in long-lasting Graves disease. TCRdb recomputed calls from the multiplex PCR reads with MiXCR, one row per CDR3 protein. The top ten clones hold about two fifths of a sample with about 660,000 distinct CDR3 sequences, around 30% of them seen once. The specimen was peripheral blood mononuclear cells (PBMCs), collected when the disease was refractory, from a patient treated with antithyroid drugs. The source of these receptors is a female donor with Graves disease. The CDR3 runs from the conserved cysteine through the conserved F or W. The D gene is left open where the match is weak. Some rows mark clone size as missing; the rest say once, few, many or name a class of expanded clone.

TGTGCCAGCACTGACAGGGTATCCTACGAGCAGTACTTC	CASTDRVSYEQYF	TRBV2	many	TRBJ2-7	TRBD1
TGCAGTGGCCTCAGAGGGGGAACCGGGAGCACTGAAGCTTTCTTT	CSGLRGGTGSTEAFF	TRBV20-1	NA	TRBJ1-1	NA
TGTGCCAGCAGCTGGGACAGGGGAAAGGATGGCTACACCTTC	CASSWDRGKDGYTF	TRBV7-9	few	TRBJ1-2	TRBD1
TGTGCCAGCAGCTTAGTAGAGGTGGAGCCCCAGCATTTT	CASSLVEVEPQHF	TRBV7-9	many	TRBJ1-5	NA
TGCAGCGCCACACTCTCAGGGGAGCAGCCCCAGCATTTT	CSATLSGEQPQHF	TRBV29-1	NA	TRBJ1-5	NA
TGTGCCAGCAGTATATTAGGACGGAGCAATCAGCCCCAGCATTTT	CASSILGRSNQPQHF	TRBV2	many	TRBJ1-5	NA
TGCAGCGTTGACATTAATGAAAAACTGTTTTTT	CSVDINEKLFF	TRBV29-1	NA	TRBJ1-4	NA
TGCAGTGCTCTGCGGGGCCGACTTCAAGAGACCCAGTACTTC	CSALRGRLQETQYF	TRBV20-1	few	TRBJ2-5	NA
TGTGCCAGCAGCCTACCTCTCTCCCAATTGGAGTCCTACGAGCAGTACTTC	CASSLPLSQLESYEQYF	TRBV11-2	NA	TRBJ2-7	NA
TGTGCCTGGAGTACCGCCCGAGGGGACTATGGCTACACCTTC	CAWSTARGDYGYTF	TRBV30	NA	TRBJ1-2	NA
TGTGCCAGCAGTTTAGCGCTGAGGGCTTCGGCTTTCTTT	CASSLALRASAFF	TRBV12-3/TRBV12-4	NA	TRBJ1-1	NA
TGTGCCAGCAGCTTAGCGGGAGGAGCTTACAATGAGCAGTTCTTC	CASSLAGGAYNEQFF	TRBV7-2	NA	TRBJ2-1	NA
TGTGCCAGCTCACCGGCGGACGCGGGGGCGATCTTC	CASSPADAGAIF	TRBV18	few	TRBJ2-7	NA
TGTGCCAGCAGCCCGGGACAGGGCCTCGAAGCTTTCTTT	CASSPGQGLEAFF	TRBV11-2	many	TRBJ1-1	TRBD1
TGTGCCATCAGCTCGAACAGGGTACCGCCTGAAGCTTTCTTT	CAISSNRVPPEAFF	TRBV10-3	NA	TRBJ1-1	NA
TGTGCCACCAGTGATCCGGGGACAGGGCGCTATGGCTACACCTTC	CATSDPGTGRYGYTF	TRBV24-1	few	TRBJ1-2	TRBD1
TGCAGTGCTAGAGATTCGGCCCAGGGTCAGATATATAATTCACCCCTCCACTTT	CSARDSAQGQIYNSPLHF	TRBV20-1	NA	TRBJ1-6	NA
TGTGCCAGCAGCTTAGGGGACAGTGCCCATAACTATGGCTACACCTTC	CASSLGDSAHNYGYTF	TRBV11-2	few	TRBJ1-2	TRBD1
TGTGCCAGCAGTGAAAGGACGGTGAACGCTTTCTTT	CASSERTVNAFF	TRBV28	NA	TRBJ1-1	NA
TGTGCCAGCAGTTTCCCACCAGGGGGATTTGAAAAACTGTTTTTT	CASSFPPGGFEKLFF	TRBV28	NA	TRBJ1-4	TRBD1
TGCAGTGCTAGAGAGGGTAACCCAGCGGCGCTTTACGAGCAGTACTTC	CSAREGNPAALYEQYF	TRBV20-1	NA	TRBJ2-7	NA
TGTGCCAGCAGGGGCCTAGCGGGAGGTACTGGAGAGACCCAGTACTTC	CASRGLAGGTGETQYF	TRBV28	NA	TRBJ2-5	TRBD2
TGTGCCAGCAGTCGTACTCAGGGGGCTCGATTGGCCGGGGAGCTGTTTTTT	CASSRTQGARLAGELFF	TRBV27	NA	TRBJ2-2	TRBD1
TGTGCCAGCAGCCCGATGTTGGCAGGAACTGAAGCTTTCTTT	CASSPMLAGTEAFF	TRBV9	NA	TRBJ1-1	NA
TGCGCCAGCAGCTCGGCCCCTGGAAACACCATATATTTT	CASSSAPGNTIYF	TRBV5-1	NA	TRBJ1-3	NA
TGCAGTGCTAGAGAAGTCAGGGGGAACACTGAAGCTTTCTTT	CSAREVRGNTEAFF	TRBV20-1	NA	TRBJ1-1	NA
TGTGCCAGCTCACCAATTACAGGGGACACTGAAGCTTTCTTT	CASSPITGDTEAFF	TRBV18	few	TRBJ1-1	TRBD1
TGTGCCACCAGCGGGGACAGGGGACAGCCCCAGCATTTT	CATSGDRGQPQHF	TRBV24-1	few	TRBJ1-5	TRBD1
TGTGCCAGCAGTTTGTGGACAAGGGACGACGAGCAGTACTTC	CASSLWTRDDEQYF	TRBV12-3/TRBV12-4	many	TRBJ2-7	NA
TGTGCCAGCTGTCTCCAGGGGGTTGGAAACACCATATATTTT	CASCLQGVGNTIYF	TRBV12-3/TRBV12-4	NA	TRBJ1-3	TRBD1
TGTGCCAGCAGCACTAAGGGGGTTTCTGGGACAAGTGACGAAAAACTGTTTTTT	CASSTKGVSGTSDEKLFF	TRBV7-9	NA	TRBJ1-4	NA
TGTGCCAGCAGTGAGGGACTTGGCTACGAGCAGTACTTC	CASSEGLGYEQYF	TRBV2	few	TRBJ2-7	NA
TGCAGTGCTAGGGGGGAGGCTACGAACACCGGGGAGCTGTTTTTT	CSARGEATNTGELFF	TRBV20-1	NA	TRBJ2-2	NA
TGTGCCAGCAGCCCTCAATCGACAGGGCCCTATGGCTACACCTTC	CASSPQSTGPYGYTF	TRBV7-3	few	TRBJ1-2	TRBD1
TGTGCCAGCAGTACCCCCGGACAGGGGTTCACCTTC	CASSTPGQGFTF	TRBV6-1	NA	TRBJ1-2	TRBD1
TGTGCCAGCAGGAAGGCGGCAGGATCGAACACTGAAGCTTTCTTT	CASRKAAGSNTEAFF	TRBV6-1	few	TRBJ1-1	NA
TGTGCCAGCAGCCCCGGTTTAGAGGTCCGCTACGAGCAGTACTTC	CASSPGLEVRYEQYF	TRBV6-2/TRBV6-3	NA	TRBJ2-7	NA
TGTGCCAGCAGTTTAGGGGGACTATTGCTAGCCAAAAACATTCAGTACTTC	CASSLGGLLLAKNIQYF	TRBV12-3/TRBV12-4	NA	TRBJ2-4	TRBD2
TGTGCCAGCAGCCAAGATCAGGCGGGAGGTTACGAGCAGTACTTC	CASSQDQAGGYEQYF	TRBV3-1	NA	TRBJ2-7	TRBD2
TGTGCCAGCAGTTACAGGGATGGCACCGGGGAGCTGTTTTTT	CASSYRDGTGELFF	TRBV6-5	NA	TRBJ2-2	NA
TGTGCCAGCAGCTTAGATCGGGGAATTCCGGAGCTGTTTTTT	CASSLDRGIPELFF	TRBV11-2	few	TRBJ2-2	NA
TGTGCCTGGAGTGAATCACCTAACTATGGCTACACCTTC	CAWSESPNYGYTF	TRBV30	NA	TRBJ1-2	NA
TGTGCCAGCAGTTACTTTCCGGGAAGCACAGATACGCAGTATTTT	CASSYFPGSTDTQYF	TRBV6-2/TRBV6-3	NA	TRBJ2-3	NA
TGCGCCAGCAGGGGTCTTTTGAGGAACACTGAAGCTTTCTTT	CASRGLLRNTEAFF	TRBV4-1	few	TRBJ1-1	NA
TGCGCCAGCAGCTTGGAGATAACGACTGAAGCTTTCTTT	CASSLEITTEAFF	TRBV5-1	NA	TRBJ1-1	NA
TGTGCCAGCAGCCAACCCGGGACAGGGGTTACTGAAGCTTTCTTT	CASSQPGTGVTEAFF	TRBV28	NA	TRBJ1-1	TRBD1
TGCGCCAGCAGCCAAGACCGGACAGGGGGCGGGGGGGTCTATGGCTACACCTTC	CASSQDRTGGGGVYGYTF	TRBV7-9	NA	TRBJ1-2	TRBD1
TGCGCCAGCAGCTTCCGGGACTCTTCCTACAATGAGCAGTTCTTC	CASSFRDSSYNEQFF	TRBV5-1	NA	TRBJ2-1	NA
TGTGCCAGCAGTGACCCTGTAATTAATGAAAAACTGTTTTTT	CASSDPVINEKLFF	TRBV25-1	NA	TRBJ1-4	NA
TGTGCCAGCAGTCGAAGGGAGGGCAATTCACCCCTCCACTTT	CASSRREGNSPLHF	TRBV25-1	NA	TRBJ1-6	NA
TGTGCCAGCAGTCGAAGGGGGGGGGGCACTGAAGCTTTCTTT	CASSRRGGGTEAFF	TRBV27	NA	TRBJ1-1	NA
TGCAGTGCTAGAGATCCTAGACAGGGGCTGGAATATGGCTACACCTTC	CSARDPRQGLEYGYTF	TRBV20-1	NA	TRBJ1-2	TRBD1
TGCAGTGCTAGGCAGGGCGCCGGGGAGCTGTTTTTT	CSARQGAGELFF	TRBV20-1	NA	TRBJ2-2	NA
TGTGCCAGCAGTTTATTATTTCCCAGGGGGGCACACACTGAAGCTTTCTTT	CASSLLFPRGAHTEAFF	TRBV28	NA	TRBJ1-1	TRBD1
TGTGCCTGCTCAGAACAGGGCGGGTATGGCTACACCTTC	CACSEQGGYGYTF	TRBV30	NA	TRBJ1-2	NA
TGTGCCAGCAGCGTAGATGGGGCGGGAAACACCATATATTTT	CASSVDGAGNTIYF	TRBV9	few	TRBJ1-3	NA
TGTGCCAGCAGTGGCTCAAAGGAGAAAGCTTTCTTT	CASSGSKEKAFF	TRBV2	few	TRBJ1-1	NA
TGCGCCAGCCGGACAGGGGACACAACTTCCTACGAGCAGTACTTC	CASRTGDTTSYEQYF	TRBV5-1	NA	TRBJ2-7	TRBD1
TGTGCCAGCAGTGAAACGAGTTGGAATCAGCCCCAGCATTTT	CASSETSWNQPQHF	TRBV6-1	many	TRBJ1-5	NA